This T cell receptor (beta chain) comes out of a study of radiation and T cells in renal cell carcinoma. Study-wide context: Nephrectomy followed 15 Gy stereotactic body radiation by 4 weeks.

The time point: baseline pretreatment blood. Treatment: 15 Gy SBRT to primary tumor, nephrectomy 4 weeks later. CDR1 and CDR2 from the germline V gene are MNHNY and SVGAGI (reference sequence). This CDR3 region has 14 residues. V lost 7 bases, J lost 7 bases, and 9 bases stayed unmatched. Some clones are missing from TCRdb's copy, which holds only in-frame ones; the method was immunoSEQ multiplex PCR. The table records about 140,000 clones, 83% of them present only once. V is TRBV6-6 and J is TRBJ1-5; 8 bases map to TRBD1. The TCR originated in a woman aged 45-59 years with renal cell carcinoma. Sequences were derived from blood, sampled from a patient whose treatment included radiotherapy and nephrectomy. CDR3 in amino acids: CASTQTGVGQPQHF. The CDR3 nucleotides are TGTGCCAGCACCCAGACAGGGGTCGGACAGCCCCAGCATTTT.